A single sample gave rise to the 9 T cell receptor beta chains below, sequenced in a study of OX40 agonist ivuxolimab in advanced cancers. Assay used: immunoSEQ multiplex PCR; TCRdb lists only in-frame clones, some missing. The repertoire holds more than 80,000 clones, with about 90% as singletons. The sequenced sample was CD4+ or CD8+ T cells sorted from blood, obtained in a trial of the OX40 agonist ivuxolimab. All receptors derive from an adult with an advanced solid tumor such as melanoma, head and neck, liver or kidney cancer.

V gene TRBV18 combines with J gene TRBJ2-3, with D hard to call. The germline CDR1 and CDR2 sequences are KGHSH and LQKENI. Trimming stripped 4 bases from V and 5 bases from J, with 7 bases between. CDR3 size: 12 residues. The CDR3 sequence: CASSLSLDTQYF. CDR3 bases: TGTGCCAGCTCACTTTCCCTAGATACGCAGTATTTT.

The V gene is TRBV2, the J gene TRBJ1-2; possibly TRBD1 for D (6 bases). V was pared by 2 bases and J by 2 bases, with 12 bases between. CDR3 length: 15 residues. CDR1 and CDR2 from the germline V gene are SNHLY and FYNNEI. This CDR3 is CASSELRGGNYGYTF. The CDR3 region has the DNA TGTGCCAGCAGTGAATTGAGGGGGGGGAACTATGGCTACACCTTC.

This chain connects TRBV5-1 to TRBJ2-5; tentatively, D is TRBD2 (6 bases). V lost 0 bases to trimming and J lost 4 bases, with 10 bases between them. The length of the CDR3 is 14 residues. From germline, CDR1 is SGHRS and CDR2 YFSETQ. DNA for the CDR3: TGCGCCAGCAGCTTGGACGGGAGTGTAGAGACCCAGTACTTC. It encodes CASSLDGSVETQYF.

The V call is TRBV10-2, the J call TRBJ2-1, with 8 nucleotides matching TRBD2. The ends lost 1 base at V and 9 bases at J; junction bases unmatched: 17. Per the germline V gene, CDR1 is WSHSY and CDR2 is SAAADI. The CDR3 spans 18 residues. As DNA, the CDR3 is TGCGCCAGCAGTGAGTTCGCGGTTGGGACTAGATTCGACACTGAGCAGTTCTTC. As protein: CASSEFAVGTRFDTEQFF.

The gene calls are TRBV5-1 and TRBJ2-1; TRBD2 matches 7 bases. V lost 4 bases and J lost 10; bases outside the gene matches: 8. Germline CDR1 reads SGHRS; CDR2 reads YFSETQ. The CDR3 covers 13 residues. The CDR3 DNA follows: TGCGCCAGCAGCCAGACTAGCCGGGTCGAGCAGTTCTTC. Translating it yields CASSQTSRVEQFF.

V usage is TRBV2 and J usage is TRBJ2-7, with D possibly being TRBD1 (6 bases). CDR1 is SNHLY and CDR2 is FYNNEI in the germline V gene. The CDR3 has 13 amino acids. Trimming stripped 8 bases from V and 6 bases from J, with 17 bases between. CDR3 sequence: CASGGRDQGEQYF. As DNA, the CDR3 is TGTGCCAGCGGGGGCCGGGACCAGGGCGAGCAGTACTTC. The variable domain in full, completed from reference TRBV2 and TRBJ2-7, reads EPEVTQTPSHQVTQMGQEVILRCVPISNHLYFYWYRQILGQKVEFLVSFYNNEISEKSEIFDDQFSVERPDGSNFTLKIRSTKLEDSAMYFCASGGRDQGEQYFGPGTRLTVT.

This chain links TRBV5-1 with TRBJ2-3; 7 bases fit TRBD1. This CDR3 has 12 residues. With 0 bases clipped from V and 10 bases from J, the junction kept 2 bases outside the gene matches. The germline V gene encodes CDR1 SGHRS and CDR2 YFSETQ. The CDR3 DNA sequence: TGCGCCAGCAGCTTGGAGGGACAGCCGCAGTATTTT. It yields the protein CASSLEGQPQYF.

This CDR3 reads CASSRVTGSSTDTQYF. CDR3 nucleotides: TGTGCCAGTAGCCGAGTGACAGGATCTAGCACAGATACGCAGTATTTT. The chain links TRBV19 to TRBJ2-3, with a possible D match to TRBD1 (6 bases). This CDR3 is built from 16 residues. V gave up 6 bases and J gave up 0 bases, with 16 bases separating them. From germline, CDR1 is LNHDA and CDR2 SQIVND (reference sequence).

V and J are TRBV28 and TRBJ1-2; TRBD1 matches 8 bases. CDR1 is MDHEN and CDR2 is SYDVKM in the germline V gene. J gave up 2 bases and V 4 bases, and 6 bases lay outside the gene matches. The CDR3 is 15 amino acids. The DNA of the CDR3 is TGTGCCAGCAGTTCTTGGGACAGGAGGAACTATGGCTACACCTTC. Translated, it gives CASSSWDRRNYGYTF.